This entry lists 28 T cell receptor beta chains sequenced from one sample in a study of CD8 T cells in ankylosing spondylitis. Each CDR3 protein is one row after TCRdb ran MiXCR on the 5' RACE reads. The data hold 100,000 to 150,000 distinct CDR3 sequences, with about 10% observed a single time. Specimen: blood, either unsorted or a sorted T cell fraction (not recorded which). The receptors were sampled from a female donor with ankylosing spondylitis or in good health (not recorded which).

This clonotype has at least ten counts. The V and J genes are TRBV5-1 and TRBJ1-5; 9 nucleotides line up with TRBD1. With 4 bases clipped from V and 7 bases from J, the junction kept 6 bases outside the gene matches. The CDR3 length is 14 residues. CDR1 SGHRS and CDR2 YFSETQ come from the germline V gene. For the CDR3, the DNA is TGCGCCAGCAGCACCGGGACAGGGAACCAGCCCCAGCATTTT. It encodes CASSTGTGNQPQHF. The full variable domain, in which reference TRBV5-1 and TRBJ1-5 provide the parts outside the CDR3, is KAGVTQTPRYLIKTRGQQVTLSCSPISGHRSVSWYQQTPGQGLQFLFEYFSETQRNKGNFPGRFSGRQFSNSRSEMNVSTLELGDSALYLCASSTGTGNQPQHFGDGTRLSIL.

This clonotype was picked up many times. The V and J genes are TRBV20-1 and TRBJ1-3; D remains unclear. The V end was cut by 0 bases, the J end by 8 bases, with 11 bases between. CDR1 is DFQATT, CDR2 SNEGSKA, per germline (reference sequence). This CDR3 is built from 13 residues. CDR3 residues: CSARDGVVDTIYF. DNA for the CDR3: TGCAGTGCTAGAGATGGTGTGGTGGACACCATATATTTT.

This chain joins TRBV9 and TRBJ1-5; D remains ambiguous. Germline loops: CDR1 SGDLS, CDR2 YYNGEE. V dropped 0 bases and J dropped 0 bases, with 1 base sitting between them. The CDR3 is 13 residues long. CDR3 nucleotide sequence: TGTGCCAGCAGCGTAGGTAGCAATCAGCCCCAGCATTTT. This codes for CASSVGSNQPQHF. The whole variable domain, remainder taken from reference TRBV9 and TRBJ1-5, is DSGVTQTPKHLITATGQRVTLRCSPRSGDLSVYWYQQSLDQGLQFLIQYYNGEERAKGNILERFSAQQFPDLHSELNLSSLELGDSALYFCASSVGSNQPQHFGDGTRLSIL.

The table lists this clonotype with many counts. The chain joins TRBV24-1 to TRBJ1-2; 8 bases line up with TRBD1. CDR1 KGHDR and CDR2 SFDVKD come from the germline V gene. This CDR3 spans 14 amino acids. The ends lost 4 bases at V and 4 bases at J; junction bases unmatched: 4. CDR3 DNA: TGTGCCACCAGTGAATTTGGGACAGGCTATGGCTACACCTTC. Translation gives CATSEFGTGYGYTF.

The sample holds many counts of this clonotype. The CDR3 DNA reads as TGTGCCAGCAGTTTAATTGCCAACACTGAAGCTTTCTTT. This sequence encodes CASSLIANTEAFF. V usage is TRBV28 and J usage is TRBJ1-1, with D hard to call. Germline V gene lookup returns CDR1 MDHEN and CDR2 SYDVKM. Trimming took off 2 bases at V and 2 bases at J, with 6 bases between the two ends. The CDR3 runs to 13 residues.

This clonotype has ten or more counts. The chain combines TRBV7-3 with TRBJ1-6; D gene unclear. The CDR3 runs 14 residues. Trimming removed 2 bases from V and 13 bases from J, with 15 bases in between. CDR1 SGHTA and CDR2 FQGTGA come from the germline V gene. CDR3 nucleotides: TGTGCCAGCAGCTTAGAAAGCCACCCAGGCCCCCTCCACTTT. Translation: CASSLESHPGPLHF.

This clonotype has a count of ten or more. The gene calls are TRBV12-3 or TRBV12-4 and TRBJ2-7; D not resolved. CDR3 length equals 13 residues. The germline V and J ends were trimmed by 7 bases and 0 bases, with 10 bases remaining between them. CDR3 residues: CASTSGTSYEQYF. As DNA, the CDR3 is TGTGCCAGCACCTCGGGCACCTCCTACGAGCAGTACTTC.

In its sample, this clonotype was seen many times. V usage is TRBV12-3 or TRBV12-4 and J usage is TRBJ1-1; possibly TRBD1 for D (5 bases). The V gene lost 6 bases and the J gene lost 7 bases, with 12 bases spanning the gap. The CDR3 totals 12 residues. The CDR3 DNA reads TGTGCCAGCAGCAACCGGGGGAGTGAAGCTTTCTTT. Translating gives CASSNRGSEAFF.

This clonotype was seen repeatedly, ten times or more. The J gene is TRBJ1-1, the V gene TRBV4-1; a weak D match, TRBD1 (5 bases). V lost 1 base and J lost 2, with 20 bases in between. This CDR3 has 18 residues. The germline CDR1 and CDR2 sequences are MGHRA and YSYEKL. CDR3 sequence reads: CASSQVKPTKTVNTEAFF. The CDR3, as DNA: TGCGCCAGCAGCCAAGTCAAGCCCACGAAGACAGTAAACACTGAAGCTTTCTTT.

This clonotype was observed many times. V is TRBV27 and J is TRBJ2-7, with TRBD2 identical over 9 bases. Germline V lookup: CDR1 MNHEY, CDR2 SMNVEV (reference sequence). CDR3 size: 16 residues. V was pared by 3 bases and J by 5 bases, with 11 bases of the junction left unmatched. In nucleotides, the CDR3 is TGTGCCAGCAGTTTGGAGCCGGCGGGAGGGCCAAACGAGCAGTACTTC. Translation: CASSLEPAGGPNEQYF.

This clonotype was counted ten times or more. This chain joins TRBV2 and TRBJ1-5; the D is unclear. With 6 bases removed from V and 2 bases from J, the gap between germline ends came to 8 bases. The CDR3 is 13 amino acids. Germline V gene data show CDR1 as SNHLY and CDR2 as FYNNEI. CDR3 nucleotide sequence: TGTGCCAGCAGGCAGCAGGGCAATCAGCCCCAGCATTTT. It specifies CASRQQGNQPQHF.

This clonotype was counted many times. The genes are TRBV9 and TRBJ1-1; a weak D match, TRBD1 (5 bases). CDR1 is SGDLS, CDR2 YYNGEE, per germline. Trimming took off 7 bases at V and 0 bases at J, with 13 bases between the two ends. This CDR3 is 14 amino acids long. CDR3 protein: CASSGKGMNTEAFF. Here the CDR3 DNA reads TGTGCCAGCTCAGGGAAGGGCATGAACACTGAAGCTTTCTTT.

Ten or more counts support this clonotype. The chain uses TRBV3-1 and TRBJ1-2; possible D gene TRBD1, 5 bases. CDR1 LGHDT and CDR2 YNNKEL come from the germline V gene (reference sequence). Trimming removed 5 bases at V and 6 bases at J, with 16 bases between. The CDR3 length is 14 residues. The CDR3 loop is CASSSGGKFDGYTF. The CDR3, as DNA: TGTGCCAGCAGCTCTGGGGGGAAATTTGATGGCTACACCTTC.

This clonotype was detected ten times or more. J is TRBJ2-1 and V is TRBV7-3; D gene uncertain. CDR1 and CDR2 from the germline V gene are SGHTA and FQGTGA. The CDR3 is 12 amino acids. V gave up 6 bases and J gave up 4 bases, with 7 bases separating them. CDR3 loop: CASRIDYNEQFF. The CDR3 DNA sequence: TGTGCCAGCAGGATAGATTACAATGAGCAGTTCTTC.

This clonotype was counted many times. The rearrangement links TRBV7-9 to TRBJ1-1; D call uncertain. V was pared by 4 bases and J by 6 bases, with 6 bases between. Germline V CDR1 and CDR2: SEHNR, FQNEAQ (reference sequence). This CDR3 contains 11 residues. In nucleotides, the CDR3 is TGTGCCAGCAGCTCGGGCCCTGAAGCTTTCTTT. Protein sequence: CASSSGPEAFF.

This clonotype was picked up a small number of times. The chain uses TRBV19 and TRBJ2-3; the D is unclear. The CDR3 is made up of 14 amino acids. Trimming stripped 6 bases from V and 2 bases from J, with 12 bases between. Germline loops: CDR1 LNHDA, CDR2 SQIVND (reference sequence). DNA for the CDR3: TGTGCCAGTAGCTTGGACCTTACCACAGATACGCAGTATTTT. This gives the protein CASSLDLTTDTQYF.

The chain is built from TRBV20-1 and TRBJ2-1; 7 bases map to TRBD2. The CDR3 consists of 14 residues. V trimming: 1 base; J trimming: 4 bases; junction bases outside the gene matches: 4. In germline, CDR1 is DFQATT, CDR2 SNEGSKA (reference sequence). The CDR3 loop reads CSARGTSRYNEQFF. For the CDR3, the DNA is TGCAGTGCTAGAGGGACTAGTAGGTACAATGAGCAGTTCTTC.

At least ten counts were recorded for this clonotype. The rearrangement joins TRBV12-3 or TRBV12-4 to TRBJ1-3; the D is unclear. The V gene lost 7 bases and the J gene lost 4 bases, with 2 bases spanning the gap. The CDR3 covers 10 residues. The CDR3 protein is CASIGNTIYF. CDR3 bases: TGTGCCAGCATAGGAAACACCATATATTTT.

This clonotype was found many times. The rearrangement uses TRBV5-1 and TRBJ2-5; D not certain. V was cut by 0 bases and J by 2 bases, with 20 bases left in between. This CDR3 is built from 18 residues. The V gene's germline CDR1 is SGHRS and CDR2 YFSETQ. CDR3: CASSLGGSSVGFQETQYF. The CDR3 nucleotides are TGCGCCAGCAGCTTGGGCGGCTCTTCGGTGGGGTTTCAAGAGACCCAGTACTTC. The variable domain in full, completed from reference TRBV5-1 and TRBJ2-5, reads KAGVTQTPRYLIKTRGQQVTLSCSPISGHRSVSWYQQTPGQGLQFLFEYFSETQRNKGNFPGRFSGRQFSNSRSEMNVSTLELGDSALYLCASSLGGSSVGFQETQYFGPGTRLLVL.

This clonotype was observed at least ten times. The chain is built from TRBV6-1 and TRBJ1-5; D perhaps matches TRBD1 (6 bases). The germline CDR1 and CDR2 sequences are MNHNS and SASEGT. The V end was cut by 0 bases, the J end by 7 bases, with 16 bases between. The CDR3 spans 16 residues. This CDR3 is CASSEAEGVWRQPQHF. In DNA, the CDR3 is TGTGCCAGCAGTGAAGCTGAGGGGGTCTGGCGGCAGCCCCAGCATTTT.

Ten or more counts support this clonotype. The V call is TRBV5-4, the J call TRBJ1-5, with a possible D match to TRBD1 (5 bases). Per the germline V gene, CDR1 is SGHNT and CDR2 is YYREEE (reference sequence). The CDR3 contains 14 residues. V lost 1 base and J lost 0, with 5 bases in between. CDR3: CASSLRGSNQPQHF. In nucleotides, the CDR3 is TGTGCCAGCAGCTTGAGGGGTAGCAATCAGCCCCAGCATTTT. The variable domain in full, with the rest retrieved from reference TRBV5-4 and TRBJ1-5, is ETGVTQSPTHLIKTRGQQVTLRCSSQSGHNTVSWYQQALGQGPQFIFQYYREEENGRGNFPPRFSGLQFPNYSSELNVNALELDDSALYLCASSLRGSNQPQHFGDGTRLSIL.

This clonotype was seen ten or more times. The chain combines TRBV10-3 with TRBJ2-3; either TRBD1 or TRBD2 may supply D (6 bases each). There are 18 residues in the CDR3. The V end lost 0 bases, the J end lost 0 bases, and 16 bases lay between the germline ends. Germline values: CDR1 ENHRY, CDR2 SYGVKD. CDR3 sequence reads: CAISESPGGQWSTDTQYF. In DNA, the CDR3 is TGTGCCATCAGTGAGTCTCCTGGGGGGCAGTGGAGCACAGATACGCAGTATTTT.

This clonotype was recorded at least ten times. This chain joins TRBV5-1 and TRBJ1-6, with 8 bases aligning to TRBD1. CDR1 and CDR2 from the germline V gene are SGHRS and YFSETQ. The V and J ends lost 3 bases and 7 bases, in that order; junction bases with no gene match: 6. The CDR3 is made up of 15 amino acids. The CDR3 DNA reads as TGCGCCAGCAGCTGGGGGGACAGGCAAAATTCACCCCTCCACTTT. Protein product: CASSWGDRQNSPLHF.

This clonotype was detected a few times. V gene TRBV18 combines with J gene TRBJ2-7, with a tentative D call TRBD1 (5 bases). Trimming removed 2 bases from V and 3 bases from J, with 14 bases in between. CDR1 is KGHSH, CDR2 LQKENI, per germline. This CDR3 is 15 amino acids long. CDR3 residues: CASSPSRVANYEQYF. The CDR3 DNA sequence: TGTGCCAGCTCACCAAGCAGGGTGGCAAACTACGAGCAGTACTTC.

This clonotype was recorded at least ten times. In nucleotides, the CDR3 is TGTGCCAGCGCCCGCTCACGGGGGGGCACAGATACGCAGTATTTT. It translates to CASARSRGGTDTQYF. This rearrangement joins TRBV28 to TRBJ2-3; 7 nucleotides align to TRBD2. Germline assignment: CDR1 MDHEN and CDR2 SYDVKM. This CDR3 has 15 residues. J lost 1 base, V lost 8 bases, and 9 bases had no gene match.

This sequence joins TRBV27 and TRBJ2-2, with D tentatively TRBD1 or TRBD2 (6 bases each). CDR1 is MNHEY, CDR2 SMNVEV, per germline (reference sequence). The CDR3 extends over 13 amino acids. Trimming shortened V by 6 bases and J by 5 bases, and 10 bases separated the two germline ends. The CDR3 loop is CASRTGGTGELFF. CDR3 in DNA: TGTGCCAGCAGGACAGGAGGGACCGGGGAGCTGTTTTTT.

This clonotype was found many times. This chain uses TRBV20-1 with TRBJ1-2; D is undetermined. Germline V CDR1 and CDR2: DFQATT, SNEGSKA (reference sequence). Between the trimmed V and J ends, which lost 6 bases and 8 bases, there was a span of 16 bases. The CDR3 extends over 12 amino acids. CDR3 bases: TGCAGTGCCAAATCTGGGCGGTGGGGCTACACCTTC. As protein: CSAKSGRWGYTF.

The chain joins TRBV5-5 to TRBJ2-7; D remains ambiguous. V lost 7 bases and J lost 1, with 9 bases in between. Germline V gene lookup returns CDR1 SGHKS and CDR2 YYEKEE (reference sequence). The CDR3 length is 12 residues. This chain's CDR3 is CASGPFSYEQYF. In nucleotides, the CDR3 is TGTGCCAGCGGCCCTTTTTCCTACGAGCAGTACTTC.